The clone carrying this TCR beta chain is medium-sized (0.01 to 0.1%) by frequency. Its antigen is still unknown. This record comes from a study of T cell clusters in autoimmune cytopenias. The study, taken as a whole, reports: Comparing secondary cytopenia with chronic lymphocytic leukemia showed no cluster-lack signature, apparently masked by lymphoma repertoire. Primary autoimmune cytopenia patients seemingly lacked the physiological T cell clusters found in healthy donors.

TRB rearrangements were amplified by touch-down multiplex PCR with mixed TRB-A/B primers. TCRdb re-called the multiplex PCR reads; every CDR3 protein appears as one record, without DNA. The sample includes about 2,800 distinct CDR3 sequences. The CDR3 runs 13 residues. From germline, CDR1 is SGHRS and CDR2 YFSETQ. TRB amplification used roughly 250 ng of peripheral blood genomic DNA. The clonotype originates from a human donor with an autoimmune cytopenia or autoimmune hepatitis (not recorded which). The sample consisted of peripheral blood. This chain connects TRBV5-1 to TRBJ2-1; TCRdb names TRBD1, which stays unverified in the absence of DNA. CDR3 amino acids: CASSFGAYNEQFF.